This T cell receptor beta chain emerged from a study of response to subunit inactivated influenza vaccine (dated by TCRdb to the late 2010s). Background for the entire study: The study used deep quantitative T cell receptor repertoire profiling to track responses to a trivalent subunit inactivated influenza vaccine.

This clonotype was counted only a few times. The specificity of this receptor is unknown. No per-base quality is available; no much larger clone lies one base away. The research as a whole found: The authors proposed that each seasonal influenza vaccination may bring in only a limited number of new T cells.

Library preparation was by RT-PCR. Reads for this sample came from an Illumina HiSeq 2500. TCRdb itself trimmed the public reads at Q25 with fastp, ran MiXCR and retained productive beta chains. Duplicate CDR3 protein sequences are folded into a single record with the most common DNA and genes. In all, the sample holds 550,000 to 650,000 distinct CDR3 sequences, and roughly 12% of those were seen once. Of the sample, approximately 10% falls within the top ten clones. V is pruned by 6 bases and J by 7 bases, leaving 10 bases of the junction without a gene match. Its CDR3 holds 15 amino acids, cysteine through phenylalanine. Solely the CDR3 DNA is kept, with 45 bases framed from the first base. As encoded in the germline V gene (reference sequence), CDR1 is DFQATT while CDR2 is SNEGSKA.

This clonotype was sampled from a middle-aged man who received an inactivated influenza vaccine. Donor details come from another sample of the same person, matched by shared clones. The source was PBMCs from blood, collected on the day of vaccination. The chain is encoded by TRBV20-1 joined to TRBJ2-2; 11 central bases correspond to TRBD1. The nucleotide sequence reads as follows: TGCAGTGCCCTATCCGGACAGGGGGCAGGCGGGGAGCTGTTTTTT. This codes for CSALSGQGAGGELFF.